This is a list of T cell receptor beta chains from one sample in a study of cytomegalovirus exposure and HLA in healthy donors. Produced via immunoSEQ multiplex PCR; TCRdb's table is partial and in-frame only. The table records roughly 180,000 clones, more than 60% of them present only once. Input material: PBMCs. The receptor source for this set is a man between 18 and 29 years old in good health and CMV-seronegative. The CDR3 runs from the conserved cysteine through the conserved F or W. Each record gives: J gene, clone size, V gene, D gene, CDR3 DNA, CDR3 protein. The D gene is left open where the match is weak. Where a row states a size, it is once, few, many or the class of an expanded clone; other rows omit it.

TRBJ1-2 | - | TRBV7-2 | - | TGTGCCAGCAGCTCTCCAGGGGTGGGCTATGGCTACACCTTC | CASSSPGVGYGYTF
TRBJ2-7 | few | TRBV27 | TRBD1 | TGTGCCAGCAGTCCGAGGACAGGGGTTGTTTACGAGCAGTACTTC | CASSPRTGVVYEQYF
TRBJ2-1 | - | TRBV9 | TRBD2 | TGTGCCAGCAGCGTACATAGCGGGGGGGCTAATGAGCAGTTCTTC | CASSVHSGGANEQFF
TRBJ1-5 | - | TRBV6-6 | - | TGTGCCAGCAGTTCCCAGGGTAATCAGCCCCAGCATTTT | CASSSQGNQPQHF
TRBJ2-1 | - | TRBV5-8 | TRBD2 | TGTGCCAGCAGCTACGGACTAGCGGGCCCCTACAATGAGCAGTTCTTC | CASSYGLAGPYNEQFF
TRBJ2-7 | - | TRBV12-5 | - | TGTGCTAGTGGCTCCCGTTATTCCTACGAGCAGTACTTC | CASGSRYSYEQYF
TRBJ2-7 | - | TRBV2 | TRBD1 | TGTGCCAGCAGGGGACAGTCCTACGAGCAGTACTTC | CASRGQSYEQYF
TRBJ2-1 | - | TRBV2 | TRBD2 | TGTGCCAGCAGTTTTCTAGCGGGAGAAGGCAATGAGCAGTTCTTC | CASSFLAGEGNEQFF
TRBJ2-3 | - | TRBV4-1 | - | TGCGCCAGCAGCCAGCCAGGGCGCCCGAACACAGATACGCAGTATTTT | CASSQPGRPNTDTQYF
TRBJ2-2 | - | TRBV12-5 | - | TGTGCTAGTGGATTGGCCGGGGGACCCGCCGGGGAGCTGTTTTTT | CASGLAGGPAGELFF
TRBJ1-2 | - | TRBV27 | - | TGTGCCAGCAGTTTTGGGAGGGACTATGGCTACACCTTC | CASSFGRDYGYTF
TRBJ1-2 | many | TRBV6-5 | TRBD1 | TGTGCCAGCAGTTTCCGGGACAGGGAGGGCTACACCTTC | CASSFRDREGYTF
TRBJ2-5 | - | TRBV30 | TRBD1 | TGTGCCTGGAGTCGCGACAGGGGGCTTGGGGAGACCCAGTACTTC | CAWSRDRGLGETQYF
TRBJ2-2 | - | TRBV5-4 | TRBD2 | TGTGCCAGCAGCTTTCTAGCGGGGGGGCCCGCCGGGGAGCTGTTTTTT | CASSFLAGGPAGELFF
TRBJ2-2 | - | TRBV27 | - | TGTGCCAGCAGTACCCTGGGGGCAGGCACCGGGGAGCTGTTTTTT | CASSTLGAGTGELFF
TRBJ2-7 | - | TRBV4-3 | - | TGCGCCAGCAGCCAAGTTCTCGGGGACTCCTACGAGCAGTACTTC | CASSQVLGDSYEQYF
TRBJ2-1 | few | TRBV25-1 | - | TGTGCCAGCAGTGAACCCGGGAGTGGTTCAGGGCAGTTCTTC | CASSEPGSGSGQFF
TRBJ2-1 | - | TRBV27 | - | TGTGCCAGCAGTTTTGGGCGTGGGCGACTACAGTTCTTC | CASSFGRGRLQFF
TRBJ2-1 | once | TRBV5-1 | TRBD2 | TGCGCCAGCATACCTAGCGGGGCCCCGAGGACTGAGCAGTTCTTC | CASIPSGAPRTEQFF
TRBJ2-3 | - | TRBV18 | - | TGTGCCAGCTCACCACGAGGGACAGATACGCAGTATTTT | CASSPRGTDTQYF
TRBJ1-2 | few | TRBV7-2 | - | TGTGCCAGCAGCTCCCCTCGGGGGACTTATAAAGGCTACACCTTC | CASSSPRGTYKGYTF
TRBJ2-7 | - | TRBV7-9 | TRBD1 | TGTGCCAGCAGCCCTGGGACAGGGGGCAACGAGCAGTACTTC | CASSPGTGGNEQYF
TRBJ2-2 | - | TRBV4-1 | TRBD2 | TGCGCCAGCAGCCTTAGCGGGGGGGCTTCCGGGGAGCTGTTTTTT | CASSLSGGASGELFF
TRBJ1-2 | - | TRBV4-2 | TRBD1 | TGTGCCAGCAGCCAAGATGACAGGGGGCCGAACTATGGCTACACCTTC | CASSQDDRGPNYGYTF
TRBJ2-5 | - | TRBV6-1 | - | TGTGCCAGCAGTAAGAGCGACAGGTACCAAGAGACCCAGTACTTC | CASSKSDRYQETQYF
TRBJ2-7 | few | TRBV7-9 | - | TGTGCCAGCAGCGCAGGACTGACCTACGAGCAGTACTTC | CASSAGLTYEQYF
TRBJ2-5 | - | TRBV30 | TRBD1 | TGTGCCTGGAGTGCCGGACAGGGGAGAACCCAGTACTTC | CAWSAGQGRTQYF
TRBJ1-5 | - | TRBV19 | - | TGTGCCAGTAGTACCCGGGACATAAATCAGCCCCAGCATTTT | CASSTRDINQPQHF
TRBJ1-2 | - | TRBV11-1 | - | TGTGCCAGCAGCCTTCGCGGCTATGGCTACACCTTC | CASSLRGYGYTF
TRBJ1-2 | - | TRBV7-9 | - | - | CALQSPSTSEGYTF
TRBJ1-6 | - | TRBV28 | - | TGTGCCAGCAGTAGGGACTCTTCACCCCTCCACTTT | CASSRDSSPLHF
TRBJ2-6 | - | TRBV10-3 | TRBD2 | TGTGCCATCAGGCGGGGGGACGGGGCCAACGTCCTGACTTTC | CAIRRGDGANVLTF
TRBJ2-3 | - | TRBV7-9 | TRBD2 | TGTGCCAGCAGTCTACCCCAGGCGGGGGGACCAGATACGCAGTATTTT | CASSLPQAGGPDTQYF
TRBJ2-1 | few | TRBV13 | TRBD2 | TGTGCCAGCAGCTTAGTACTAGCGGGAGACTCGGGGGTTGAGCAGTTCTTC | CASSLVLAGDSGVEQFF
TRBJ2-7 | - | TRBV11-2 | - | TGTGCCAGCAGCTCAACAGGGGGAGGGAACGAGCAGTACTTC | CASSSTGGGNEQYF
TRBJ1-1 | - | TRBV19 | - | TGTGCCAGTAGTTTGACAGGGAACACTGAAGCTTTCTTT | CASSLTGNTEAFF
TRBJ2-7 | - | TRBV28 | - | TGTGCCAGCAGTTACCCAGTTGGGGGCGTGGGGTATATCTACGAGCAGTACTTC | CASSYPVGGVGYIYEQYF